This T cell receptor beta chain was observed in a study of a mutant IDH1 vaccine in newly diagnosed glioma. Study-wide results and caveats: Top peripheral T cell clonotype shifts appeared unrelated to pseudoprogression.

As to this clone: Its antigen is as yet unknown.

Trimming took off 3 bases at V and 8 bases at J, with 19 bases between the two ends. This CDR3 spans 15 amino acids. The germline V gene encodes CDR1 ENHRY and CDR2 SYGVKD. Described time point: baseline, week 1 (first vaccination visit). The sample's treatment: pre-vaccination baseline after standard-of-care therapy. Patients carried new grade 3 or 4 IDH1-mutant astrocytomas lacking nuclear ATRX. Libraries were prepared by immunoSEQ multiplex PCR; TCRdb keeps only in-frame clonotypes and omits some of them. The data show some 95,000 clones, with around four fifths seen just once and approximately 7.6% held by the top ten.

The specimen was PBMCs, collected from a glioma patient treated with radiotherapy, temozolomide or both. The receptor's source is a man aged 40-55 years with glioma. The chain has TRBV10-3 and TRBJ1-2; a weak D match, TRBD1 (5 bases). CDR3 DNA sequence: TGTGCCATCAGTGATGGAGGAGGGGCGACTCGGGGCTACACCTTC. Amino acid sequence: CAISDGGGATRGYTF.